These 9 T cell receptor beta chains came from one sample sequenced in a study of T cell changes during pregnancy in multiple sclerosis. TCRdb's table, derived via immunoSEQ multiplex PCR, lists solely in-frame clones and lacks some. The data hold about 69,000 clones, with about 91% observed a single time. The starting material was CD4+ T cells from peripheral blood mononuclear cells, obtained in the third trimester of pregnancy. The source of these receptors is a female donor in good health, enrolled as a control in a pregnancy study.

V gene TRBV14 combines with J gene TRBJ1-1; TRBD1 matches 9 bases. Germline CDR1 and CDR2: SGHDN and FVKESK. V dropped 4 bases and J dropped 4; count of bases not matched to a gene: 10. The CDR3 covers 16 residues. The CDR3 loop is CASSPLGQGLATEAFF. The CDR3 coding sequence is TGTGCCAGCAGCCCCTTAGGACAGGGGTTGGCCACTGAAGCTTTCTTT.

The chain has TRBV4-2 and TRBJ2-1, with 8 bases matching TRBD2. This CDR3 region has 14 residues. V was clipped by 3 bases and J by 7 bases; unmatched bases: 5. CDR1 is LGHNA, CDR2 YNFKEQ, per germline. The CDR3 protein is CASSHGERGNEQFF. The CDR3, as DNA: TGTGCCAGCAGCCATGGAGAGCGGGGGAATGAGCAGTTCTTC.

The CDR3: CASSPRTGRFPPQHF. The CDR3 DNA reads TGTGCCAGTAGTCCTCGGACAGGGCGTTTCCCGCCCCAGCATTTT. The J gene is TRBJ1-5, the V gene TRBV19; 8 positions agree with TRBD1. The CDR3 is 15 residues long. J lost 9 bases, V lost 5 bases, and 12 bases had no gene match. Germline lookup yields CDR1 LNHDA and CDR2 SQIVND (reference sequence).

This clone was observed a single time. The chain employs TRBV4-2 and TRBJ2-2; D is uncertain. This CDR3 spans 13 amino acids. The V gene lost 5 bases and the J gene lost 6 bases, with 10 bases spanning the gap. Germline V gene lookup returns CDR1 LGHNA and CDR2 YNFKEQ. CDR3 sequence: CASSGTRSGELFF. The DNA of the CDR3 is TGTGCCAGCAGCGGCACCAGGTCCGGGGAGCTGTTTTTT.

The chain couples TRBV5-1 to TRBJ1-3, with 7 positions matching TRBD1. Unmatched junction bases numbered 6, after V lost 1 base and J lost 2 bases. Germline CDR1 SGHRS, CDR2 YFSETQ. This CDR3 is 16 amino acids long. The CDR3 protein is CASSLRQTGTGNTIYF. The DNA of the CDR3 is TGCGCCAGCAGCTTGCGTCAGACAGGGACTGGAAACACCATATATTTT.

This chain uses TRBV4-2 with TRBJ2-1, with 8 bases identical to TRBD1. CDR1 is LGHNA, CDR2 YNFKEQ, per germline. V shed 4 bases and J 7 bases; nucleotides not matched to a gene: 6. The CDR3 is made up of 14 amino acids. The CDR3: CASSPGTGENEQFF. CDR3 DNA: TGTGCCAGCAGCCCCGGGACAGGAGAAAATGAGCAGTTCTTC.

V gene TRBV19 combines with J gene TRBJ1-5, with 9 bases aligning to TRBD1. CDR3 length equals 15 residues. The germline V gene has CDR1 LNHDA and CDR2 SQIVND (reference sequence). The V segment lost 4 bases and the J segment 2 bases; nucleotides outside the gene matches: 3. CDR3 in amino acids: CASSTRDRGNQPQHF. In DNA form, the CDR3 reads TGTGCCAGTAGTACCCGGGACAGGGGCAATCAGCCCCAGCATTTT.

This clone was seen just once. One junction end does not reproduce the germline sequence, and a read error may be involved. This chain uses TRBV27 with TRBJ1-6; TRBD1 matches at 7 bases. Germline CDR1 and CDR2: MNHEY and SMNVEV (reference sequence). The CDR3 consists of 15 residues. The CDR3 DNA is TGTGCCACCAGTTATGGGGACAGAAATAATTCACCCCTCCACTTT. This sequence encodes CATSYGDRNNSPLHF.

The chain combines TRBV6-5 with TRBJ2-1; D perhaps matches TRBD1 (5 bases). The V end was cut by 4 bases, the J end by 4 bases, with 14 bases between. Germline CDR1 reads MNHEY; CDR2 reads SVGAGI. The CDR3 spans 15 residues. CDR3 region: CASSSDSYQYNEQFF. CDR3 in DNA: TGTGCCAGCAGTTCCGACAGCTACCAATACAATGAGCAGTTCTTC.